Reported below is one T cell receptor beta chain. Its specificity is unknown. The method, 5' RACE with UMI labels, was used to prepare the TRB cDNA libraries. TCRdb re-called the 5' RACE reads and catalogs CDR3 proteins one per entry, DNA excluded. In all, the sample yields 150,000 or so distinct CDR3 sequences. These data originate in a study of CXCR3-negative and CXCR3-positive naive CD8 T cells. Study-wide points: More hydrophobic TRB CDR3s occurred in CXCR3-positive than in CXCR3-negative naive cells.

The CDR3 length is 14 residues. Germline CDR1 MDHEN, CDR2 SYDVKM. Sequencing was performed on naive CXCR3+ CD8+ T cells from blood. Subset meaning: CD45RO-CCR7+CD27+CD95- naive CD8+ T cells expressing CXCR3 (TNR3+). The rearrangement links TRBV28 to TRBJ2-7. This receptor was obtained from a human donor in good health. Some clones in this sample may be carry-over from other donors' samples. The CDR3 is CASSSQGIIYEQYF.